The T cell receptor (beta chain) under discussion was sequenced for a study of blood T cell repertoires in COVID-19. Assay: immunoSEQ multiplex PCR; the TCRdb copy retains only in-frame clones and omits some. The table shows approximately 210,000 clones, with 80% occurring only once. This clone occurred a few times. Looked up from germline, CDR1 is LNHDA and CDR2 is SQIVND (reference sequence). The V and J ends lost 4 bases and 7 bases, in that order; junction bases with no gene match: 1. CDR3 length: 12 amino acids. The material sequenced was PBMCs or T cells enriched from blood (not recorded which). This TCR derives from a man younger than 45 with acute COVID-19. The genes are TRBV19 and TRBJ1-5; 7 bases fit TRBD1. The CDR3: CASSRQGQPQHF. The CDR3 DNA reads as TGTGCCAGTAGTAGACAGGGACAGCCCCAGCATTTT.